Described below is a single TCR beta chain sequence and its context. It lacks a known antigen. Nothing much larger sits one base from this clone, and base qualities are not available. Libraries were constructed by the immunoSEQ multiplex PCR assay. The multiplex PCR relied on a mix of 60 forward primers for TCR Vbeta segments and 13 reverse primers for TCR Jbeta segments. The CDR3 region of rearranged TCR beta genes was amplified from genomic DNA by a multiplex PCR assay. On the Illumina HiSeq System, the amplified TCR beta libraries were sequenced as 87-base-pair reads. Processing in the source paper ran as follows. Across the 670 or so repertoires, a later analysis counted roughly 84 million unique TCR beta chains, approximately 12 million of which were shared by at least two donors. A nearest-neighbor algorithm error-corrected the raw reads and collapsed the reads into unique sequences, merging closely related sequences to remove PCR and sequencing errors. V, D and J gene segments were assigned by aligning CDR3 sequences to IMGT reference sequences. Each retained sequence needed at least a six-nucleotide match to both a V gene segment and a J gene segment. A rearrangement counted as productive if the CDR3 had no stop codons and remained in frame with V and J, and every other rearrangement counted as non-productive. Following IMGT convention, CDR3 was defined as the stretch from the second conserved V-encoded cysteine to the conserved J-encoded phenylalanine. The earlier analysis of about 610 of the donors excluded any sequence lacking an unambiguous match to a single V gene segment. An earlier analysis of 550 to 650 of the donors classified V segments as functional when productive rearrangements were above 56.7% and as segregating when the standard deviation between donors was above 5%. A statistical classification framework was built to diagnose cytomegalovirus status from the catalog of TCR beta chain sequences. A later analysis assigned V and J genes by comparing TCR nucleotide sequences with IMGT/GENE-DB human TR gene sequences. A later analysis assigned CDR3 sequences and most-parsimonious VDJ recombination scenarios with the TCRdist pipeline. In a later analysis, each TCR beta chain was defined by its CDR3 amino acid sequence together with its V-gene family, and reads lacking a unique V-gene family were excluded. To address suspected cross-contamination and a sequencing artifact, a later analysis removed a few hundred highly shared, low-generation-probability nucleotide sequences. In a later analysis, a clonal expansion index for each public chain was calculated from normalized within-repertoire ranks of inferred template counts. Generation probabilities in a later analysis came from a VDJ recombination model fitted to out-of-frame rearrangements, and those results were checked against IGoR. A later analysis scored TCR-TCR, TCR-HLA and TCR-CMV co-occurrence with hypergeometric tests, applying a repertoire-size bias correction to TCR pairs. False discovery rates were estimated in a later analysis by permuting HLA or CMV assignments 20 times. A later analysis grouped co-occurring TCRs with DBSCAN, adding TCRdist sequence similarity when clustering within HLA-allele-positive subsets. Repertoires with fewer than 30,000 or more than 120,000 public chains were left out of co-occurrence clustering, as were a few repertoires with anomalous nucleotide sharing. Imported from immuneACCESS, the table was reduced by TCRdb to in-frame sequences with V and J called. These copies leave out some clones; in studies compared against another copy, an unresolved V gene accounts for under half, and the cause of the remainder is not known. V and J calls and clone size are copied from that table; D and trimming were computed from the DNA. For this sample the table gives about 120,000 clones, of which over 75% were detected only once. The ten largest clones represent approximately 11% of the sample.

The cohort consisted of some 670 healthy bone marrow donors. All cohort members were sampled while nominally healthy, although unrecorded immune exposures were likely present. The donor tested CMV seropositive, placing the donor among the 289 seropositive members of the cohort. Every donor gave a peripheral blood sample, and the peripheral blood mononuclear cells from that sample were used for TCR beta sequencing. The Qiagen DNeasy Blood Extraction Kit was used to extract genomic DNA from the blood cell samples. This sample stems from a study of cytomegalovirus exposure and HLA in healthy donors (dated by TCRdb to 2015 to 2018). Some background on the complete study: According to an earlier analysis of 550 to 750 of the donors, some 170 million T cells yielded 120 million or so unique TCR beta sequences and 276 Gb of sequence data. A later genetic analysis used genome-wide SNP genotypes for about 60% of the roughly 670 donors, treating that subset as a discovery cohort. Donor age, sex, ethnicity and CMV serostatus were compiled alongside the repertoire data. An early release covering approximately 600 HLA-typed donors comprised around 300 gigabases of sequencing data and 65 million to 100 million unique TCR sequences. The T cell repertoires of several hundred subjects were profiled by immunosequencing and related to cytomegalovirus serostatus. Among the roughly 390 genotyped donors, approximately 77% belonged to the genetic ancestry cluster associated with self-reported Caucasian donors. A later analysis re-examined previously published TCR beta repertoires from about 670 donors and added high-resolution HLA genotyping to investigate patterns of TCR occurrence. To decide whether each TCR beta V gene segment behaved as functional or pseudogenic, an earlier analysis of 587 of the donors relied on high-throughput TCR beta sequencing. HLA typing included class I and class II loci at four-digit resolution. The number of donors typed differed by locus, with roughly 629-640 for A, B, C, DRB1 and DQB1, about 500 for DQA1, about 610 for DPA1, and around 430 for DPB1. Besides the first cohort of around 670 subjects, a separate validation cohort made up of some 110 different subjects was used. Among some 400 genotyped donors of the cohort, an average of around 240,000 unique TCR beta nucleotide sequences was sequenced per donor, of which about 18% were non-productive. Rather than drawing on any new phenotypic data, the later analysis identified candidate immune exposures from TCR beta sequences and the way those sequences occurred across donors. The study aimed to test whether cataloging public T cell receptors could reveal signatures of past pathogen exposure. The study combined high-throughput TCR immunosequencing, statistical association of individual TCRs with disease status, and machine learning to predict cytomegalovirus infection status. All discovery cohort repertoires had been generated on a single sequencing platform. Roughly five DR-DQ haplotypes were treated as single units for association and clustering because of strong linkage in the cohort. Results the study describes overall, beyond this receptor: Linkage disequilibrium might explain the correlated functional status among segregating V segments, but an unknown experimental factor could not be ruled out. In a later analysis, about 16,000 TCR beta sequences were associated with specific HLA alleles at a false discovery rate of 0.05. According to a later analysis, TCR association rates differed among HLA loci, with DRB1 alleles showing the most associated TCRs and HLA-C alleles showing the fewest. This cohort had only TCR beta chains sequenced, and the lack of alpha or paired-chain data limited which features could be detected. Immune exposure information for the cohort was limited to CMV serostatus. Because counts were too low, approximately 15 rarely observed V segments, including chromosome 9 orphons, were excluded from the earlier analysis of several hundred of the donors. In an earlier analysis of several hundred of the donors, most TCR beta V segments were observed in productive rearrangements about 90% or about 30% of the time, broadly matching IMGT annotations. V-gene and J-gene trimming of TCR beta chains was associated with a missense DCLRE1C variant in a later genetic analysis, and the association was replicated in an independent cohort. A further reported finding was that TCR beta sequences accurately predicted the HLA-A and HLA-B alleles for most subjects in the first cohort. In the study, around 160 TCR beta chains were listed as associated with cytomegalovirus. Most TCR sequences were observed very rarely across donors, whereas some public TCRs were present in many individuals. According to a later analysis, most CMV-associated TCR beta chains appeared to be HLA-restricted, and the HLA associations seemed to be driven largely by CMV exposure. Presence/absence analyses assumed roughly uniform sequencing depth across donors, an assumption that may not hold. The sequencing pipeline was judged likely to have produced a cluster of highly shared sequence variants as a technical artifact. Strong co-occurrence of HLA alleles, especially DR and DQ, made assigning TCR associations to individual alleles difficult. In vitro tests confirmed that a few of the cytomegalovirus-associated TCR beta chains recognize cytomegalovirus antigens. A later analysis reported that several top co-occurrence clusters appeared linked to parvovirus B19, influenza, CMV and Epstein-Barr virus. It was suggested by the authors that the approach could potentially be generalized to other disease states and immunological phenotypes. In a later analysis, HLA-associated TCR beta chains showed more clonal expansion and lower generation probabilities than non-associated chains that were equally common. The classifier was reported to diagnose cytomegalovirus status with high specificity and sensitivity in both the original cohort and the validation cohort. According to a later genetic analysis, donors in an Asian-associated ancestry cluster had fewer N-insertions in productive TCRs than the roughly 670-donor mean. Because HLA typing was unavailable for some donors at each locus, only the typed subset was used in association tests.

Source material: PBMCs. The receptor was isolated from a man aged 40-50 years in good health and CMV-seropositive.

The CDR3 protein: CASSHDRGVGRPYNSPLHF. The DNA sequence is as follows: TGTGCCAGCAGTCACGACAGGGGGGTAGGTCGTCCCTATAATTCACCCCTCCACTTT. The chain is made from TRBV27 and TRBJ1-6, and 9 junctional nucleotides match TRBD1. V and J are trimmed by 5 bases and 2 bases, and the gene matches miss 13 bases of the junction. Sequences MNHEY (CDR1) and SMNVEV (CDR2) are obtained from the germline V gene (reference sequence). The CDR3, cysteine through phenylalanine, is 19 amino acids long. Kept here is only the CDR3 DNA, which spans 57 bases and is read in frame from base 1.